Listed below are T cell receptor beta chains from one sample, sequenced in a study of cytomegalovirus exposure and HLA in healthy donors. The protocol was immunoSEQ multiplex PCR, while the TCRdb copy is restricted to in-frame clones and leaves out a portion. The table records tens of thousands of clones, about 72% of them present only once. Sequencing input: PBMCs. The receptors stem from a man aged 30 to 45 in good health and CMV-seronegative. Both conserved end residues are part of each CDR3. A D gene is named only where the DNA matches it firmly. Clone size appears in some rows only: once, few, many, or a class for an expanded clone.

J,D,size,V,DNA,CDR3
TRBJ2-7,TRBD1,.,TRBV6-1,TGTGCCAGCAGTGGCGATTCCGGGACAGGGGTTTTCTCCTACGAGCAGTACTTC,CASSGDSGTGVFSYEQYF
TRBJ1-2,TRBD1,.,TRBV9,TGTGCCAGCAGCGTGACAGCAGGGGGCGATGGCTACACCTTC,CASSVTAGGDGYTF
TRBJ1-1,.,once,TRBV30,TGTGCCTCGGGCCCGGGGTTCACTGAAGCTTTCTTT,CASGPGFTEAFF
TRBJ2-1,TRBD2,.,TRBV29-1,TGCAGCGTTGAATTAGCGGGAGAACCCAATGAGCAGTTCTTC,CSVELAGEPNEQFF
TRBJ2-7,TRBD2,.,TRBV29-1,TGCAGCGTATGGACTAGCGGGGGATATGCCTACGAGCAGTACTTC,CSVWTSGGYAYEQYF
TRBJ2-1,TRBD2,few,TRBV6-4,TGTGCCAGCAGTCCTAGCGGGAGCGCGCCCTCCTACAATGAGCAGTTCTTC,CASSPSGSAPSYNEQFF
TRBJ2-2,.,.,TRBV7-9,TGTGCCAGTGGCAGGAACACCGGGGAGCTGTTTTTT,CASGRNTGELFF
TRBJ2-2,TRBD2,.,TRBV2,TGTGCCAGCAGTGAACTTTTGGAGCGGGAGATCACCGGGGAGCTGTTTTTT,CASSELLEREITGELFF
TRBJ2-1,.,few,TRBV10-3,TGTGCCATCAGCGCGGGGTACGATGAGCAGTTCTTC,CAISAGYDEQFF
TRBJ1-1,.,few,TRBV7-2,TGTGCCAGCAGCTTAGAAAACCCACAGGTGAACACTGAAGCTTTCTTT,CASSLENPQVNTEAFF
TRBJ2-7,TRBD1,.,TRBV5-1,TGCGCCAGCAGCTTGGCTGACAGGGGATACGAGCAGTACTTC,CASSLADRGYEQYF
TRBJ1-4,.,.,TRBV30,TGTGCCTGGAGTGTAGAATCCAGTGAAAAACTGTTTTTT,CAWSVESSEKLFF
TRBJ2-7,.,.,TRBV29-1,TGCAGCGTTGAAGACCGTTACGAGCAGTACTTC,CSVEDRYEQYF
TRBJ1-1,TRBD1,.,TRBV4-1,TGCGCCAGCAGCCAAGAGGGGACAGGGCGTGGGAACACTGAAGCCTTCTTT,CASSQEGTGRGNTEAFF
TRBJ2-1,.,.,TRBV18,TGTGCCAGCTCCACCACAGCCGATGAGCAGTTCTTC,CASSTTADEQFF
TRBJ1-1,.,.,TRBV9,TGTGCCAGCAGCGTTACAGATGACACTGAAGCTTTCTTT,CASSVTDDTEAFF
TRBJ2-3,TRBD2,once,TRBV7-3,TGTGCCAGCAGCCCGGGACTAGCCGCAGATACGCAGTATTTT,CASSPGLAADTQYF
TRBJ1-2,.,.,TRBV30,TGTGCCTGGAGTCCGCGATGGGGGGGGAACTATGGCTACACCTTC,CAWSPRWGGNYGYTF
TRBJ2-7,.,.,TRBV4-3,TGCGCCAGCAGCGATGGATGGGGCAGCGAGCAGTACTTC,CASSDGWGSEQYF
TRBJ2-7,TRBD2,.,TRBV7-8,TGTGCCAGCAGCTTCGTGCTAGCGGGAGCGTCCTACGAGCAGTACTTC,CASSFVLAGASYEQYF
TRBJ1-5,TRBD1,.,TRBV18,TGTGCCAGCTCACAAACAGGGGCGAATCAGCCCCAGCATTTT,CASSQTGANQPQHF
TRBJ1-1,TRBD1,.,TRBV15,TGTGCCACCAGCAGAGAGGGCAGGGGGACGACTGAAGCTTTCTTT,CATSREGRGTTEAFF
TRBJ2-7,TRBD1,once,TRBV27,TGTGCCAGCAGTAAAAGAACAGGGGGGTCTAACTACGAGCAGTACTTC,CASSKRTGGSNYEQYF
TRBJ2-1,.,once,TRBV7-9,TGTGCCCACTTCGGGGCGGGACCTAACAATGAGCAGTTCTTC,CAHFGAGPNNEQFF
TRBJ2-3,TRBD2,once,TRBV30,TGTGCCTGGAGTGGTCAAGCGGGAGGGACTACAGATACGCAGTATTTT,CAWSGQAGGTTDTQYF
TRBJ1-3,.,once,TRBV29-1,TGCAGCGTACATAGACAGGCCGGCTCTGGAAACACCATATATTTT,CSVHRQAGSGNTIYF
TRBJ1-1,.,.,TRBV4-1,TGCGCCAGCAGCCAAGACAGGTTGAACACTGAAGCTTTCTTT,CASSQDRLNTEAFF
TRBJ1-1,TRBD1,.,TRBV6-1,TGTGCCAGCAGTGAGCCCCCGACAGGGCAAGCCCTGATACGTGAAGCTTTCTTT,CASSEPPTGQALIREAFF
TRBJ1-5,.,.,TRBV9,TGTGCCAGCAGCGTAGATGGGCAGGGGAATCAGCCCCAGCATTTT,CASSVDGQGNQPQHF
TRBJ2-1,TRBD2,medium-sized,TRBV6-4,TGTGCCAGCAGTGACTCAGCGGGAGGTTACAATGAGCAGTTCTTC,CASSDSAGGYNEQFF
TRBJ2-5,TRBD2,.,TRBV7-9,TGTGCCAGCAGCCCGAGCCGGGACTATGAGACCCAGTACTTC,CASSPSRDYETQYF
TRBJ1-1,.,.,TRBV5-4,TGTGCCAGCAGCTTGCTTATGAACACTGAAGCTTTCTTT,CASSLLMNTEAFF
TRBJ2-4,.,.,TRBV29-1,TGCAGCGTTGAAGAGGGGCCGCTTTTTGGGAACATTCAGTACTTC,CSVEEGPLFGNIQYF
TRBJ2-2,TRBD2,few,TRBV7-8,TGTGCCAGCAGCTTAGCCCCTCCTAGCGGGGAATTCGCCGGGGAGCTGTTTTTT,CASSLAPPSGEFAGELFF
TRBJ1-1,.,.,TRBV11-1,TGTGCCAGCAGCCCGAGGACAGTGAACACTGAAGCTTTCTTT,CASSPRTVNTEAFF
TRBJ2-7,TRBD2,.,TRBV10-3,TGTGCCATCACAAACAGCGGGGTCTCCTACGAGCAGTACTTC,CAITNSGVSYEQYF
TRBJ1-1,.,few,TRBV30,TGTGCCTGGAGGGGGAGTCGGAACACTGAAGCTTTCTTT,CAWRGSRNTEAFF
TRBJ2-7,.,.,TRBV5-4,TGTGCCAGCAGCTTGCTAGGGACTCCTACCTACGAGCAGTACTTC,CASSLLGTPTYEQYF
TRBJ2-6,TRBD1,.,TRBV4-3,TGCGCCAGCAGCCAACTTGTCCCGGGACAGGGGCCAGGGGCCAACGTCCTGACTTTC,CASSQLVPGQGPGANVLTF
TRBJ2-3,TRBD2,few,TRBV28,TGTGCCAGCTGCGACCTAGCGGGAGGTCTTGTTACGCAGTATTTT,CASCDLAGGLVTQYF
TRBJ1-4,.,.,TRBV11-2,TGTGCCAGCAGCTCGGACAGTGTTGAAAAACTGTTTTTT,CASSSDSVEKLFF
TRBJ2-7,.,.,TRBV18,TGTGCCAGCTCACCCCAGACAGAAGACGAGCAGTACTTC,CASSPQTEDEQYF
TRBJ2-1,TRBD2,.,TRBV27,TGTGCCAGCACCGGCGGCGGGAGTACCTACAATGAGCAGTTCTTC,CASTGGGSTYNEQFF
TRBJ1-2,.,.,TRBV5-4,TGTGCCAGCAGCTTTGCGGGGAACTATGGCTACACCTTC,CASSFAGNYGYTF
TRBJ1-2,.,.,TRBV30,TGTGCCTGGAGTGCGGGGAACTTCTTAGCGGCCAATGGCTACACCTTC,CAWSAGNFLAANGYTF
TRBJ2-7,.,.,TRBV7-9,TGTGCCAGCAGCTTAGGGGAGGTTCCCGGTCAGTACTTC,CASSLGEVPGQYF
TRBJ2-7,.,.,TRBV4-2,TGTGCCAGCAGCCAAGAGGACTGCGAGCAGTACTTC,CASSQEDCEQYF
TRBJ1-6,TRBD1,once,TRBV27,TGTGCCAGCAGCCTACAGGGGGGTTCACCCCTCCACTTT,CASSLQGGSPLHF
TRBJ2-7,TRBD1,few,TRBV6-1,TGTGCCAGCAGTCATACAGGGGGCTCCTACGAGCAGTACTTC,CASSHTGGSYEQYF
TRBJ2-1,TRBD2,.,TRBV5-1,TGCGCCAGCAGCTTGGGTAGCGGGAATGATGAGCAGTTCTTC,CASSLGSGNDEQFF
TRBJ1-5,TRBD1,.,TRBV7-9,TGTGCCAGCAGCTTGGGACAGTCAAATCAGCCCCAGCATTTT,CASSLGQSNQPQHF
TRBJ1-1,.,.,TRBV4-1,TGCGCCAGCAGCCAAGAATATGAAGCTTTCTTT,CASSQEYEAFF
TRBJ2-3,TRBD1,.,TRBV7-9,TGTGCCAGCGGACAGGGCACAGATACGCAGTATTTT,CASGQGTDTQYF
TRBJ1-2,.,.,TRBV18,TGTGCCAGCTCACCCGGGTCCTACTATGGCTACACCTTC,CASSPGSYYGYTF
TRBJ1-4,TRBD1,few,TRBV5-5,TGTGCCAGCAGCTTGGCCAGGGACAGTAATGAAAAACTGTTTTTT,CASSLARDSNEKLFF
TRBJ1-3,TRBD1,.,TRBV5-4,TGTGCCAGCAGCAACCTACAGGGGCTCTCTGGAAACACCATATATTTT,CASSNLQGLSGNTIYF
TRBJ2-7,.,.,TRBV7-9,TGTGCCAGCAGCTTAGGTGGGGAGCTCTACGAGCAGTACTTC,CASSLGGELYEQYF
TRBJ1-1,.,.,TRBV27,TGTGCCAGCAGTCTAGTAGGTCAGGGAGGGACTGAAGCTTTCTTT,CASSLVGQGGTEAFF
TRBJ2-3,TRBD2,.,TRBV7-6,TGTGCCAGCAGCCAGAAGACTAGCGGGGTCTCAGATACGCAGTATTTT,CASSQKTSGVSDTQYF